These T cell receptor beta chains were read from a single sample in a study of regulatory T cells in long-lasting Graves disease. TCRdb itself ran the multiplex PCR reads through MiXCR, one entry per CDR3 protein. The sample lists 450,000 or so distinct CDR3 sequences; about a fifth were seen once. Source: peripheral blood mononuclear cells (PBMCs), taken when the disease was refractory, from a patient treated with antithyroid drugs. The receptors here all came from a female donor with Graves disease. Both conserved end residues are part of each CDR3. Fields, in order: clone size, D gene, V gene, J gene, CDR3 protein, CDR3 DNA. D genes are given only for firm matches. Only some rows state a clone size, as once, few, many or a class for expanded clones.

>NA|NA|TRBV13|TRBJ2-7
CASSAGGLSVYEQYF
TGTGCCAGCAGCGCCGGAGGTCTGTCAGTCTACGAGCAGTACTTC
>NA|NA|TRBV6-2/TRBV6-3|TRBJ1-2
CASSEYQGVSYGYTF
TGTGCCAGCAGTGAATATCAGGGAGTGTCCTATGGCTACACCTTC
>few|NA|TRBV2|TRBJ2-7
CASTLRTASYEQYF
TGTGCCAGCACGCTCCGGACTGCCTCCTACGAGCAGTACTTC
>NA|NA|TRBV29-1|TRBJ2-3
CSVKITTRARSADTQYF
TGCAGCGTTAAAATTACGACGAGGGCAAGGAGCGCAGATACGCAGTATTTT
>NA|TRBD1|TRBV6-1|TRBJ2-7
CASRRQQGANEQYF
TGTGCCAGCAGGCGCCAACAGGGGGCCAACGAGCAGTACTTC
>few|NA|TRBV20-1|TRBJ1-5
CSASEGGLRQPQHF
TGCAGTGCTAGCGAGGGGGGTTTGCGTCAGCCCCAGCATTTT
>many|NA|TRBV28|TRBJ2-7
CASSVLKGKLHEQYF
TGTGCCAGCAGTGTACTCAAGGGGAAGCTACACGAGCAGTACTTC
>many|TRBD1|TRBV12-3/TRBV12-4|TRBJ2-7
CASSLVTGPGHEQYF
TGTGCCAGCAGTTTAGTGACAGGGCCCGGGCACGAGCAGTACTTC
>many|TRBD2|TRBV7-7|TRBJ2-5
CASSAGGTQETQYF
TGTGCTAGCAGCGCGGGAGGGACACAAGAGACCCAGTACTTC
>NA|NA|TRBV29-1|TRBJ1-1
CSVGSQNTEAFF
TGCAGCGTTGGATCTCAGAACACTGAAGCTTTCTTT
>many|NA|TRBV29-1|TRBJ2-7
CSVRPDSTYEQYF
TGCAGCGTTAGGCCGGACAGCACCTACGAGCAGTACTTC
>NA|TRBD1|TRBV27|TRBJ2-2
CASTTGGLNTGELFF
TGTGCCAGTACAACAGGGGGCTTGAACACCGGGGAGCTGTTTTTT
>many|TRBD1|TRBV30|TRBJ2-5
CAWSVTGEETQYF
TGTGCCTGGAGTGTGACAGGGGAAGAGACCCAGTACTTC
>many|TRBD1|TRBV28|TRBJ1-2
CASSSVTGLHGYTF
TGTGCCAGCAGTTCCGTGACAGGGTTGCATGGCTACACCTTC
>few|NA|TRBV18|TRBJ2-4
CASSQRGDKNIQYF
TGTGCCAGCTCACAACGTGGGGACAAAAACATTCAGTACTTC
>many|NA|TRBV7-8|TRBJ1-1
CATRANVNTEAFF
TGTGCCACCCGCGCTAATGTGAACACTGAAGCTTTCTTT
>few|NA|TRBV5-1|TRBJ1-2
CASSLAGEYGYTF
TGCGCCAGCAGCTTGGCAGGGGAGTATGGCTACACCTTC
>NA|TRBD1|TRBV7-2|TRBJ2-7
CASSPGQSHEQYF
TGTGCCAGCAGCCCGGGACAGTCGCACGAGCAGTACTTC
>NA|NA|TRBV20-1|TRBJ2-7
CSALHPGAGAYEQYF
TGCAGTGCCCTCCACCCGGGGGCGGGGGCCTACGAGCAGTACTTC
>NA|NA|TRBV7-9|TRBJ2-3
CASRSRSTDTQYF
TGTGCCAGCAGATCCCGGAGTACAGATACGCAGTATTTT
>NA|NA|TRBV2|TRBJ2-1
CASSDDWGDNEQFF
TGTGCCAGCAGTGATGATTGGGGGGACAATGAGCAGTTCTTC
>few|TRBD2|TRBV27|TRBJ2-2
CASSFWGSGAGELFF
TGTGCCAGCAGTTTCTGGGGTAGCGGGGCCGGGGAGCTGTTTTTT
>NA|TRBD1|TRBV7-8|TRBJ2-5
CASSLLQGAGETQYF
TGTGCCAGCAGCTTACTGCAGGGGGCAGGGGAGACCCAGTACTTC
>many|TRBD2|TRBV2|TRBJ2-3
CASGRDYTDTQYF
TGTGCCAGCGGTCGGGACTATACAGATACGCAGTATTTT
>many|NA|TRBV20-1|TRBJ2-7
CSAREQVPLSYEQYF
TGCAGTGCTAGAGAACAGGTCCCTCTCTCCTACGAGCAGTACTTC
>many|NA|TRBV28|TRBJ1-2
CASSLGRGYGYTF
TGTGCCAGCAGCCTGGGCAGGGGCTATGGCTACACCTTC
>many|NA|TRBV6-1|TRBJ2-5
CASSKRRGDEETQYF
TGTGCCAGCAGTAAACGACGAGGGGATGAAGAGACCCAGTACTTC
>many|TRBD2|TRBV9|TRBJ2-7
CASSGGTSGVEEQYF
TGTGCCAGCAGCGGGGGGACTAGCGGGGTGGAGGAGCAGTACTTC
>many|NA|TRBV2|TRBJ1-4
CASSLDRTTNEKLFF
TGTGCCAGCAGCTTGGACAGAACAACTAATGAAAAACTGTTTTTT
>NA|TRBD2|TRBV11-2|TRBJ2-1
CASSLIAGGPSSEQFF
TGTGCCAGCAGCTTAATAGCGGGAGGGCCTTCTAGTGAGCAGTTCTTC
>once|TRBD2|TRBV20-1|TRBJ2-4
CSARVAGRGKTIQYF
TGCAGTGCTAGGGTAGCGGGAAGGGGCAAAACCATTCAGTACTTC
>few|TRBD1|TRBV2|TRBJ2-7
CASKETGPYEQYF
TGTGCCAGCAAGGAGACAGGGCCTTACGAGCAGTACTTC
>many|TRBD2|TRBV28|TRBJ2-5
CASSATSGRGETQYF
TGTGCCAGCAGCGCCACTAGCGGGAGAGGGGAGACCCAGTACTTC
>few|TRBD1|TRBV6-1|TRBJ2-7
CASAFGTAPPLIEQYF
TGTGCCAGCGCCTTCGGGACAGCTCCTCCATTGATCGAGCAGTACTTC
>few|NA|TRBV5-1|TRBJ1-1
CASSLGQVIFSEAFF
TGCGCCAGCAGCTTGGGACAAGTTATCTTCTCTGAAGCTTTCTTT
>NA|NA|TRBV6-9|TRBJ1-1
CASSYPGTTEAFF
TGTGCCAGCAGTTACCCGGGGACAACCGAAGCTTTCTTT
>many|NA|TRBV28|TRBJ2-6
CASSFRAGRYSGANVLTF
TGTGCCAGCAGTTTTCGCGCGGGGAGGTACTCTGGGGCCAACGTCCTGACTTTC
>many|NA|TRBV5-1|TRBJ2-7
CASSFNGEQYF
TGTGCCAGCAGCTTTAATGGGGAGCAGTACTTC
>few|TRBD1|TRBV9|TRBJ2-2
CASSNLWGQTGELFF
TGTGCCAGCAGCAACCTCTGGGGACAGACCGGGGAGCTGTTTTTT
>many|NA|TRBV10-2|TRBJ2-2
CASSTWTTGELFF
TGCGCCAGCAGTACGTGGACTACCGGGGAGCTGTTTTTT
>NA|NA|TRBV6-2/TRBV6-3|TRBJ1-5
CASSLRPGGNQPQHF
TGTGCCAGCAGTCTCCGACCTGGGGGCAATCAGCCCCAGCATTTT
>NA|NA|TRBV2|TRBJ1-2
CASSERDTYGYTF
TGTGCCAGCAGTGAACGGGACACCTATGGCTACACCTTC
>NA|NA|TRBV7-2|TRBJ1-6
CASSLAGRNSPLHF
TGTGCCAGCAGCTTAGCAGGGCGGAATTCACCCCTCCACTTT
>few|NA|TRBV20-1|TRBJ2-7
CSARDGVSGEQYF
TGCAGTGCTAGAGATGGGGTGTCTGGCGAGCAGTACTTC
>many|TRBD2|TRBV12-5|TRBJ2-6
CASGPGGTSANVLTF
TGTGCTAGTGGTCCGGGGGGGACATCCGCCAACGTCCTGACTTTC
>NA|NA|TRBV7-9|TRBJ2-5
CASSLTGVTQTQYF
TGTGCCAGCAGCTTAACGGGAGTTACGCAGACCCAGTACTTC
>NA|NA|TRBV29-1|TRBJ2-2
CSVESRGRIGELFF
TGCAGCGTTGAATCCAGGGGTCGGATCGGGGAGCTGTTTTTT
>many|TRBD2|TRBV10-3|TRBJ2-5
CAISGTSGNQETQYF
TGTGCCATCAGCGGGACTAGCGGGAACCAAGAGACCCAGTACTTC
>NA|TRBD2|TRBV20-1|TRBJ2-1
CSARETSGRGEQFF
TGCAGTGCTAGGGAGACTAGCGGGAGGGGTGAGCAGTTCTTC
>many|NA|TRBV20-1|TRBJ2-2
CSARSHTGELFF
TGCAGTGCTAGGTCTCACACCGGGGAGCTGTTTTTT
>many|NA|TRBV12-3/TRBV12-4|TRBJ2-4
CASSRAGMAAKNIQYF
TGTGCCAGCAGCCGGGCAGGGATGGCGGCCAAAAACATTCAGTACTTC
>many|NA|TRBV2|TRBJ2-7
CASATEPTYEQYF
TGTGCCAGCGCTACCGAACCTACCTACGAGCAGTACTTC